This T cell receptor beta chain was sequenced during a study of blood T cell repertoires in COVID-19. Study background: Nucleic acid was either cDNA or gDNA, and it came from T cells, B-cell-depleted T cells, or PBMCs.

The table came from immunoSEQ multiplex PCR; TCRdb's copy has only in-frame clones and leaves some out. The table includes 200,000 to 250,000 clones, more than 80% detected once. The CDR3 loop spans 18 amino acids. The V gene end was trimmed by 1 base and the J gene end by 3 bases; junction bases not matched to a gene: 13. Germline CDR1 is SGHRS and CDR2 is YFSETQ. Sequencing was performed on peripheral blood. The chain uses TRBV5-1 and TRBJ1-5; 7 nucleotides line up with TRBD1. This clonotype originated in a man aged 25 to 45 with COVID-19, enrolled during active disease. The chain's CDR3 is CASSLRPAGGGFNQPQHF. CDR3 coding DNA: TGCGCCAGCAGCTTGCGGCCCGCAGGGGGAGGCTTCAATCAGCCCCAGCATTTT. The variable domain in full, with the rest retrieved from reference TRBV5-1 and TRBJ1-5, is KAGVTQTPRYLIKTRGQQVTLSCSPISGHRSVSWYQQTPGQGLQFLFEYFSETQRNKGNFPGRFSGRQFSNSRSEMNVSTLELGDSALYLCASSLRPAGGGFNQPQHFGDGTRLSIL.